One sample yielded the 27 T cell receptor beta chains listed below, sequenced in a study of cytomegalovirus exposure and HLA in healthy donors. The PCR had 60 Vbeta and 13 Jbeta primers. Assay: immunoSEQ multiplex PCR; the TCRdb copy retains only in-frame clones and omits some. The repertoire consists of about 160,000 clones, with about 80% occurring once and the leading ten covering 1.3%. Sequenced sample: PBMCs. These receptor sequences come from a man between 25 and 39 years old in good health and CMV-seronegative.

This chain links TRBV4-1 with TRBJ1-4; a weak D match, TRBD1 (5 bases). CDR3 size: 12 residues. Trimming left V 3 bases short and J 12 bases short, with 11 bases between. Germline lookup yields CDR1 MGHRA and CDR2 YSYEKL. The CDR3 sequence: CASSHTIGELFF. CDR3 nucleotides: TGCGCCAGCAGCCATACCATAGGGGAACTGTTTTTT.

The J gene is TRBJ2-3, the V gene TRBV30; D is unclear. The germline CDR1 and CDR2 sequences are GTSNPN and SVGIG (reference sequence). V was trimmed by 2 bases and J by 7 bases, leaving 10 bases between them. The CDR3 consists of 12 residues. CDR3 in DNA: TGTGCCTGGAGTCCCCCTAGGAATACGCAGTATTTT. Its translation is CAWSPPRNTQYF.

CDR3 sequence reads: CASVGPSGELFF. DNA for the CDR3: TGTGCCAGCGTGGGGCCCAGCGGGGAGCTGTTTTTT. This chain links TRBV7-9 with TRBJ2-2, with D tentatively TRBD1 (5 bases). Germline-derived CDR1 and CDR2 are SEHNR and FQNEAQ (reference sequence). V lost 8 bases, J lost 7 bases, and 11 bases lay in between. The CDR3 has 12 residues.

This rearrangement joins TRBV27 to TRBJ2-1; 7 bases align to TRBD1. The ends lost 3 bases at V and 4 bases at J; junction bases unmatched: 12. This CDR3 spans 17 amino acids. The germline CDR1 and CDR2 sequences are MNHEY and SMNVEV (reference sequence). CDR3 bases: TGTGCCAGCAGTTTGTTAAGGGACAGCCTCTTATACAATGAGCAGTTCTTC. Its translation: CASSLLRDSLLYNEQFF.

The chain carries TRBV7-2 and TRBJ2-7; D is undetermined. Trimming shortened V by 4 bases and J by 0 bases, and 7 bases separated the two germline ends. The CDR3 runs 13 residues. Germline lookup yields CDR1 SGHTA and CDR2 FQGNSA. CDR3 region: CASSSLDSYEQYF. As DNA, the CDR3 is TGTGCCAGCAGCTCCCTAGACTCCTACGAGCAGTACTTC.

The V gene is TRBV6-6, the J gene TRBJ1-5; TRBD1 aligns across 8 bases. This CDR3 contains 15 residues. Germline values: CDR1 MNHNY, CDR2 SVGAGI (reference sequence). With 2 bases clipped from V and 4 bases from J, the junction kept 4 bases outside the gene matches. CDR3 residues: CASSYGRQGNQPQHF. The DNA of the CDR3 is TGTGCCAGCAGTTACGGGCGACAGGGGAATCAGCCCCAGCATTTT.

This clone appeared a few times. The chain couples TRBV11-3 to TRBJ2-1; TRBD2 matches 16 bases. The CDR3 contains 15 residues. The germline CDR1 and CDR2 sequences are SGHNT and YENEEA. Trimming cost V 3 bases and J 8 bases; bases outside gene matches: 1. The CDR3 DNA reads TGTGCCAGCAGCTTCGGGACTAGCGGGAGGGATGAGCAGTTCTTC. Its protein is CASSFGTSGRDEQFF.

This clone appeared once. The rearrangement uses TRBV11-2 and TRBJ1-1; no reliable D call. CDR3 length: 14 residues. V was cut by 1 base and J by 0 bases, with 6 bases left in between. Germline CDR1 SGHAT, CDR2 FQNNGV. The CDR3 here is CASSLVQMNTEAFF. CDR3 coding DNA: TGTGCCAGCAGCTTAGTACAGATGAACACTGAAGCTTTCTTT. The complete variable domain, with remaining parts taken from reference TRBV11-2 and TRBJ1-1, reads EAGVAQSPRYKIIEKRQSVAFWCNPISGHATLYWYQQILGQGPKLLIQFQNNGVVDDSQLPKDRFSAERLKGVDSTLKIQPAKLEDSAVYLCASSLVQMNTEAFFGQGTRLTVV.

The chain employs TRBV7-2 and TRBJ2-1; a possible D gene is TRBD1 (5 bases). The V gene's germline CDR1 is SGHTA and CDR2 FQGNSA. With 1 base removed from V and 9 bases from J, the gap between germline ends came to 7 bases. The CDR3 covers 12 residues. CDR3 region: CASSLVGVEQFF. The CDR3 DNA follows: TGTGCCAGCAGCTTAGTAGGGGTTGAGCAGTTCTTC.

V usage is TRBV5-5 and J usage is TRBJ2-2; TRBD2 aligns across 13 bases. Losses at the gene ends were 2 bases for V and 1 base for J; bases not matched to a gene: 2. The germline V gene encodes CDR1 SGHKS and CDR2 YYEKEE (reference sequence). The CDR3 contains 17 residues. The CDR3 DNA sequence: TGTGCCAGCAGCTTTCGACTAGCGGGGGGGAACACCGGGGAGCTGTTTTTT. This encodes CASSFRLAGGNTGELFF. The full variable domain, in which reference TRBV5-5 and TRBJ2-2 provide the parts outside the CDR3, is DAGVTQSPTHLIKTRGQQVTLRCSPISGHKSVSWYQQVLGQGPQFIFQYYEKEERGRGNFPDRFSARQFPNYSSELNVNALLLGDSALYLCASSFRLAGGNTGELFFGEGSRLTVL.

V gene TRBV4-3 combines with J gene TRBJ2-1; 7 bases align to TRBD2. The CDR3 contains 18 residues. From germline, CDR1 is LGHNA and CDR2 YSLEER. Trimming removed 0 bases from V and 0 bases from J; junction bases left unmatched: 8. The CDR3 sequence: CASSQDASGALSYNEQFF. CDR3 coding DNA: TGCGCCAGCAGCCAAGATGCCAGCGGGGCCCTCTCCTACAATGAGCAGTTCTTC.

The chain combines TRBV27 with TRBJ1-2; tentative D call: TRBD1 (6 bases). The length of the CDR3 is 15 residues. V was trimmed by 4 bases and J by 3 bases, leaving 15 bases between them. Germline V gene sequence: CDR1 MNHEY, CDR2 SMNVEV (reference sequence). The DNA for the CDR3 is TGTGCCAGCAGTTACGAATCCAGGGGCCACTATGGCTACACCTTC. Translating gives CASSYESRGHYGYTF.

This clone has only one observation. This sequence joins TRBV9 and TRBJ2-1; tentative D call: TRBD2 (6 bases). The V end was cut by 6 bases, the J end by 2 bases, with 9 bases between. The CDR3 contains 13 residues. CDR1 and CDR2 (germline): SGDLS, YYNGEE. CDR3 bases: TGTGCCAGCAAGGGCGGGGCCTACAATGAGCAGTTCTTC. Translating gives CASKGGAYNEQFF.

The rearrangement links TRBV29-1 to TRBJ2-7, with TRBD1 as a possible D gene (5 bases). Germline loops: CDR1 SQVTM, CDR2 ANQGSEA. The V end lost 3 bases, the J end lost 5 bases, and 17 bases lay between the germline ends. The CDR3 extends over 14 amino acids. CDR3 sequence reads: CSVDTDTSRDEQYF. The CDR3 DNA sequence: TGCAGCGTTGATACGGACACCTCTAGGGACGAGCAGTACTTC.

This sequence joins TRBV7-2 and TRBJ2-1; weak D call: TRBD1 (6 bases). With 4 bases removed from V and 15 bases from J, the gap between germline ends came to 16 bases. The CDR3 covers 12 residues. Germline V CDR1 and CDR2: SGHTA, FQGNSA. The CDR3 is CASSYQGQARFF. In nucleotides, the CDR3 is TGTGCCAGCAGCTACCAGGGGCAGGCGAGGTTCTTC.

The chain has TRBV10-2 and TRBJ2-7; 9 nucleotides align to TRBD1. Germline trimming cut 6 bases from V and 2 bases from J; bases unmatched to any gene: 8. The CDR3 has 15 residues. Germline V gene sequence: CDR1 WSHSY, CDR2 SAAADI. CDR3 nucleotides: TGCGCCAGCAGAGAATCCGGGACAGGGACCTACGAGCAGTACTTC. The encoded protein is CASRESGTGTYEQYF.

In this sample, this clone turned up once. The chain recombines TRBV9 with TRBJ2-3; D uncertain. Germline V lookup: CDR1 SGDLS, CDR2 YYNGEE. CDR3 length equals 14 residues. The V end was cut by 0 bases, the J end by 2 bases, with 7 bases between. CDR3 in amino acids: CASSVVGHTDTQYF. The CDR3 DNA sequence: TGTGCCAGCAGCGTAGTGGGCCACACAGATACGCAGTATTTT. Using reference TRBV9 and TRBJ2-3 for the parts outside the CDR3, the full variable domain is DSGVTQTPKHLITATGQRVTLRCSPRSGDLSVYWYQQSLDQGLQFLIQYYNGEERAKGNILERFSAQQFPDLHSELNLSSLELGDSALYFCASSVVGHTDTQYFGPGTRLTVL.

This clone was detected only a few times. The chain is built from TRBV5-4 and TRBJ2-2; no firm D call. CDR1 is SGHNT and CDR2 is YYREEE in the germline V gene (reference sequence). The CDR3 is made up of 12 amino acids. The V end lost 5 bases, the J end lost 3 bases, and 5 bases lay between the germline ends. The CDR3 region has the DNA TGTGCCAGCAGACTCGACACCGGGGAGCTGTTTTTT. Its translation: CASRLDTGELFF.

V usage is TRBV5-1 and J usage is TRBJ2-6; D perhaps matches TRBD1 (6 bases). The CDR3 extends over 17 amino acids. Germline-derived CDR1 and CDR2 are SGHRS and YFSETQ. V was shortened by 5 bases and J by 5 bases, with 20 bases between the two germline ends. The CDR3 loop is CASRSGQSRVRANVLTF. CDR3 DNA: TGCGCCAGCAGATCAGGACAGTCCCGGGTTCGGGCCAACGTCCTGACTTTC.

This sequence joins TRBV6-5 and TRBJ1-1; 7 nucleotides line up with TRBD1. CDR3 length: 16 residues. The V gene's germline CDR1 is MNHEY and CDR2 SVGAGI. V lost 0 bases and J lost 5; bases outside the gene matches: 9. CDR3 DNA sequence: TGTGCCAGCAGTTACTCCTCCGGGACAGCTGTGACTGAAGCTTTCTTT. The encoded protein is CASSYSSGTAVTEAFF.

This chain links TRBV4-3 with TRBJ2-7, with 10 bases that match TRBD2. V lost 1 base, J lost 5 bases, and 14 bases stayed unmatched. The CDR3 has 18 residues. Germline V gene sequence: CDR1 LGHNA, CDR2 YSLEER. The CDR3 DNA is TGCGCCAGCAGCCAAGGGCTAGCGGGAGTAGGGGTCCGAGACGAGCAGTACTTC. This encodes CASSQGLAGVGVRDEQYF.

V usage is TRBV5-6 and J usage is TRBJ2-7; D gene ambiguous. Germline lookup yields CDR1 SGHDT and CDR2 YYEEEE. V was pared by 0 bases and J by 5 bases, with 15 bases between. The CDR3 loop spans 15 amino acids. The CDR3 nucleotides are TGTGCCAGCAGCTTGGTCGGCCAAAGCGAGAACGAGCAGTACTTC. Translated, it gives CASSLVGQSENEQYF.

Of note for this clone: At one end the junction does not follow the germline gene, possibly because of a read error. The rearrangement links TRBV7-9 to TRBJ2-7; 8 bases are shared with TRBD2. The CDR3 is 18 residues long. The germline gives CDR1 SEHNR, CDR2 FQNEAQ (reference sequence). CDR3 coding DNA: TGTTCCAGCAGCCGACTCCCCTTACACCCCGGGACTAGAGGTGAGCAGTACTTC. Its translation: CSSSRLPLHPGTRGEQYF.

The chain recombines TRBV6-1 with TRBJ2-7; TRBD1 aligns across 8 bases. V was pared by 7 bases and J by 5 bases, with 13 bases of the junction left unmatched. CDR1 and CDR2 from the germline V gene are MNHNS and SASEGT. This CDR3 contains 15 residues. CDR3 bases: TGTGCCAGCAATAAACCGGGACAGGTAAACCACGAGCAGTACTTC. This translates into CASNKPGQVNHEQYF.

V and J are TRBV11-2 and TRBJ2-2; TRBD2 might be the D (5 bases). This CDR3 spans 14 amino acids. V lost 2 bases and J lost 6, with 10 bases in between. Germline CDR1 and CDR2: SGHAT and FQNNGV. The CDR3 region has the DNA TGTGCCAGCAGCTTACTAGGGCGGGCCGGGGAGCTGTTTTTT. Protein: CASSLLGRAGELFF.

The rearrangement uses TRBV10-2 and TRBJ1-5; possible D gene TRBD1, 5 bases. The CDR3 spans 13 residues. V lost 6 bases and J 5 bases, leaving 11 bases between the germline ends. Germline CDR1 WSHSY, CDR2 SAAADI. The CDR3 sequence: CASRGGEHQPQHF. The DNA of the CDR3 is TGCGCCAGCAGGGGGGGTGAGCATCAGCCCCAGCATTTT.

The J gene is TRBJ1-5, the V gene TRBV2; D remains unclear. CDR3 size: 13 residues. Germline CDR1 SNHLY, CDR2 FYNNEI. Trimming stripped 6 bases from V and 5 bases from J, with 11 bases between. CDR3 loop: CASSRRSDQPQHF. The CDR3, as DNA: TGTGCCAGCAGCCGCAGGTCCGATCAGCCCCAGCATTTT.